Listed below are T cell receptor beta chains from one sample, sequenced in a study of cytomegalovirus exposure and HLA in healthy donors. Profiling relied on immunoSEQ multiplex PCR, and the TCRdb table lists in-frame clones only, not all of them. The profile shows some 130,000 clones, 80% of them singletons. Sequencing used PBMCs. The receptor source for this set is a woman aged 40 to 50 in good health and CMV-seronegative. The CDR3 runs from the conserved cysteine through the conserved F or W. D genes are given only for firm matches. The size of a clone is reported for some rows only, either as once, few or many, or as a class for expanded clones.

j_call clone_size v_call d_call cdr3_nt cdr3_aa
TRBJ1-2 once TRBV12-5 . TGTGCTAGTGGTTTAAAGGGGGTCGGGGGCTACACCTTC CASGLKGVGGYTF
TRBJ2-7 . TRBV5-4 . TGTGCCAGCAGCTTGGATAAGAGGGACGAGCAGTACTTC CASSLDKRDEQYF
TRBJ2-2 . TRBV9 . TGTGCCAGCAGCCCCCGGGGTAGCGGGAACACCGGGGAGCTGTTTTTT CASSPRGSGNTGELFF
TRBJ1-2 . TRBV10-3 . TGTGCCATCAGGCCCCAGGGAAATGCTGGCTACACCTTC CAIRPQGNAGYTF
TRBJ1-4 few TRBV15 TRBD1 TGTGCCACCAGCGGAAGACAGGGCAAGGATGAAAAACTGTTTTTT CATSGRQGKDEKLFF
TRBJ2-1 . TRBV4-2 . TGTGCCAGCAGCCAAGACCGAGGCTACCAGGGCAATGAGCAGTTCTTC CASSQDRGYQGNEQFF
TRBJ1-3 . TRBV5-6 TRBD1 TGTGCCAGCAGCGGAGACAGGGAGTCGATAGCCGGAAACACCATATATTTT CASSGDRESIAGNTIYF
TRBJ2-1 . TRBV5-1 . TGCGCCAGCAGCTTGGGGGGAGATGAGCAGTTCTTC CASSLGGDEQFF
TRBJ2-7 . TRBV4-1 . TGCGCCAGCAGCCAAAGCAGGCCGAGCTCCTACGAGCAGTACTTC CASSQSRPSSYEQYF
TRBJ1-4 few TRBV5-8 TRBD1 TGTGCCAGCAGCATCCAACAGGGGGCCAAGACTAATGAAAAACTGTTTTTT CASSIQQGAKTNEKLFF
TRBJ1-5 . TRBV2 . TGTGCCAGCAATATAGTCGAAGATCAGCCCCAGCATTTT CASNIVEDQPQHF
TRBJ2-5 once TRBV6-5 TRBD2 TGTGCCAGCAGTCCCGGGGGGGCGGAGACCCAGTACTTC CASSPGGAETQYF
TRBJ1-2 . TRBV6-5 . TGTGCCAGCAGCCCCCCCGGGGGAGCGCGAGGCTACACCTTC CASSPPGGARGYTF
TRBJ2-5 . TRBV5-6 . TGTGCCAGCAGCTTGGCACGGCCGAGCGGGCAAGAGACCCAGTACTTC CASSLARPSGQETQYF
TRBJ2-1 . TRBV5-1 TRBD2 TGCGCCAGCAGCTTGGGGGGGACTAGCGGGATGGGTGAGCAGTTCTTC CASSLGGTSGMGEQFF
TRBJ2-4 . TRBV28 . TGTGCCAGCTCGGAGGGGGCGGGCAAAAACATTCAGTACTTC CASSEGAGKNIQYF
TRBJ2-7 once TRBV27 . TGTGCCAGCAGTCGGGGGGCTGACGTCCACGAGCAGTACTTC CASSRGADVHEQYF
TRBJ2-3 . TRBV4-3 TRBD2 TGCGCCAGCAGCCAAGAAGACATAGGACTAGCGGGAGGAGATACGCAGTATTTT CASSQEDIGLAGGDTQYF
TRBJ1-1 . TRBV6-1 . TGTGCGACGATCCTGAGGACTGAAGCTTTCTTT CATILRTEAFF
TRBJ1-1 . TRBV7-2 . TGTGCCAGCAGCTTAATGGTGAGCACTGAAGCTTTCTTT CASSLMVSTEAFF
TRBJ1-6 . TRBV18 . TGTGCCAGCTCACCAGATGTCAGGGCGGTAGGGGCCCTCCACTTT CASSPDVRAVGALHF
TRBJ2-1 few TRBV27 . TGTGCCAGCAGTTTTGGTGCAGAATACAATGAGCAGTTCTTC CASSFGAEYNEQFF
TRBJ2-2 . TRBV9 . TGTGCCAGCAGGACAACGGGGACCGGGGAGCTGTTTTTT CASRTTGTGELFF
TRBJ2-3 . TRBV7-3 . TGTGCCAGCAGCTCCGCACTGACAGATACGCAGTATTTT CASSSALTDTQYF
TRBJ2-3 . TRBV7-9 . TGTGCCAGCATGGGGGGAGGCACAGATACGCAGTATTTT CASMGGGTDTQYF
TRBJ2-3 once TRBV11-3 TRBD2 TGTGCCAGCAGCCCCAGGGACTCCGGGGGGACGCAGTATTTT CASSPRDSGGTQYF
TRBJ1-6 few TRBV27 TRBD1 TGTGATCCGGGACAGAATAATTCACCCCTCCACTTT CDPGQNNSPLHF
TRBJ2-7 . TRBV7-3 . TGTGCCAGCAGCTTGGGCAGCTACGAGCAGTACTTC CASSLGSYEQYF
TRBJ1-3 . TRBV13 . TGTGCCAGCAGCTTATACGGGGGAAGCTCTGGAAACACCATATATTTT CASSLYGGSSGNTIYF
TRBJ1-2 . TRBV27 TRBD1 TGTGCCAGCAGTTTACGACAGGGGGGTTATGGCTACACCTTC CASSLRQGGYGYTF
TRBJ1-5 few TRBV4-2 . TGTGCCAGCAGCCACCGATGGGAGGGGAATCAGCCCCAGCATTTT CASSHRWEGNQPQHF
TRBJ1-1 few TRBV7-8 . TGTGCCAGCAGCTCGAGGCCGGAGCTCACCCCAGCTTTCTTT CASSSRPELTPAFF
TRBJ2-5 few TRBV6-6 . TGTGCCAGCAGCCGACTAGTTGGTGGCCAAGAGACCCAGTACTTC CASSRLVGGQETQYF
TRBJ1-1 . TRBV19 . TGTGCCACCCTATACGGCACTGAAGCTTTCTTT CATLYGTEAFF
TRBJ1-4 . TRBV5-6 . TGTGCCAGCAGCTTGACCGGGAACAATGAAAAACTGTTTTTT CASSLTGNNEKLFF
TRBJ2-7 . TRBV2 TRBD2 TGTGCCAGCAACTCTGGCGGGAGCTACGAGCAGTACTTC CASNSGGSYEQYF
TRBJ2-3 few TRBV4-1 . TGCGCCAGCAGCCAAGATCAACCCGGGGGATGGGATACGCAGTATTTT CASSQDQPGGWDTQYF
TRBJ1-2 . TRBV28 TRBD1 TGTGCCAGCAGGACCCCCGGACAGGTAGACGGCTACACCTTC CASRTPGQVDGYTF
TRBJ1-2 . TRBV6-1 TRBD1 TGTGCCAGCACTGTCGACCACAGGGGTTATGGCTACACCTTC CASTVDHRGYGYTF
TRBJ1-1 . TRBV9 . TGTGCCAGCAGCGTAGCTGGGCAGGGCGTCATGAACACTGAAGCTTTCTTT CASSVAGQGVMNTEAFF
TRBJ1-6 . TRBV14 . TGTGCCAGCAGCCATTCCCCGGCGAGGAGCTCCTATAATTCACCCCTCCACTTT CASSHSPARSSYNSPLHF
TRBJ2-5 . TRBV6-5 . TGTGCCACCCAACAAGGGTCGGGGGAGACCCAGTACTTC CATQQGSGETQYF
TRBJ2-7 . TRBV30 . TGTGCCTGGAGTGTAGTCCCAACGGTCTCCGAGCAGTACTTC CAWSVVPTVSEQYF
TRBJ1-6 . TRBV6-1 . TGTGCCAGCAGGAGAGTTCAGGCAGGGAATTCACCCCTCCACTTT CASRRVQAGNSPLHF
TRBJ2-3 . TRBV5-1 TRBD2 TGCGCCAGCGGGACCAGCGGGAGTGAAGATACGCAGTATTTT CASGTSGSEDTQYF
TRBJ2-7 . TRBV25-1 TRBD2 TGTGCCAGCAGTGTGGTTGAGACTAGCGGCAACTACGAGCAGTACTTC CASSVVETSGNYEQYF
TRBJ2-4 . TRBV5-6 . TGTGCCAGCAGCTTGGGTCTGGGGGGAGTGGTAAACATTCAGTACTTC CASSLGLGGVVNIQYF
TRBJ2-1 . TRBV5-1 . TGCGCCAGCAGCTTGGTCGGGGGAGGCTCCTACAATGAGCAGTTCTTC CASSLVGGGSYNEQFF
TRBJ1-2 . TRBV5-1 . TGCGCCAGCAGCCTGGGTTCGGGGGAGGCCTATGGCTACACCTTC CASSLGSGEAYGYTF
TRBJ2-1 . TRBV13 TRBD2 TGTGCCAGCAGCCCCTGGACTAGCGGCTACAATGAGCAGTTCTTC CASSPWTSGYNEQFF
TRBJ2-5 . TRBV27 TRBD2 TGTGCCAGCTACTCCGCTTTAGCGGGAAAAGAGACCCAGTACTTC CASYSALAGKETQYF
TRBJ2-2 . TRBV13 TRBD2 TGTGCCAGCAGCCAACTAGCGGGCACGAACACCGGGGAGCTGTTTTTT CASSQLAGTNTGELFF
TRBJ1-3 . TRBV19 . TGTGCCAGTAGCCCGGACATCATCTCTGGAAACACCATATATTTT CASSPDIISGNTIYF
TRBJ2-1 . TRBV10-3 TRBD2 TGTGCCATCAGTGAGGGGGGACTAGCGGGAGTTTACAATGAGCAGTTCTTC CAISEGGLAGVYNEQFF
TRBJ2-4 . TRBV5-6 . TGTGCCAGCAGCTTGGAAGCGGGTCTAGCCAAAAACATTCAGTACTTC CASSLEAGLAKNIQYF